Following are 31 T cell receptor beta chains from one sample sequenced in a study of tumor and adjacent non-tumor tissue in lung cancer. TCRbeta libraries were built with three rounds of nested PCR, modified from ARM-PCR. MiXCR was run by TCRdb on the multiplex PCR reads, yielding one entry per CDR3 protein. The sample holds about 200,000 distinct CDR3 sequences, about two thirds seen once. The template was RNA from unsorted bulk tissue. Sequenced input: lung tumor tissue. The source of these receptors is a man in his sixties with non-small cell lung cancer.

Concerning this clonotype: One end of the junction varies from germline; a read error may be responsible. This chain uses TRBV29-1 with TRBJ2-3; no firm D call. The CDR3 covers 13 residues. The V gene's germline CDR1 is SQVTM and CDR2 ANQGSEA. The CDR3 coding sequence is TGCATCGTTCATCCAAAGAGCACAGATACGCAGTATTTT. It codes for CIVHPKSTDTQYF.

Note on this clonotype: A read error is possible here, since a much larger clone lies one base away. The rearrangement links TRBV6-6 to TRBJ2-7; D uncertain. V was pared by 6 bases and J by 6 bases, with 9 bases between. CDR1 is MNHNY, CDR2 SVGAGI, per germline (reference sequence). The CDR3 extends over 11 amino acids. The chain's CDR3 is CASRANIEQYF. The CDR3 DNA follows: TGTGCCAGCAGAGCCAACATCGAGCAGTACTTC.

This clonotype was seen just once. A single base separates this from a much larger clone, so it may be a read error. The chain couples TRBV20-1 to TRBJ2-3; no clear D. V was clipped by 1 base and J by 3 bases, with 11 bases between them. Germline V gives CDR1 DFQATT, CDR2 SNEGSKA (reference sequence). The CDR3 is made up of 14 amino acids. The CDR3 nucleotides are TGCAGTGCTAGAGTGGCGGTCGGAACAGATACGCAGTATTTT. This sequence encodes CSARVAVGTDTQYF.

Only one count was recorded for this clonotype. With a much larger clone just one base away, this may be a read error. The chain is built from TRBV6-2 or TRBV6-3 and TRBJ2-5; 7 bases align to TRBD2. The CDR3 contains 13 residues. V shed 9 bases and J 5 bases; nucleotides not matched to a gene: 9. Germline CDR1 MNHEY, CDR2 SVGEGT. CDR3 nucleotides: TGTGCCAGAAATCGCGGGAGCCATGAGACCCAGTACTTC. It specifies CARNRGSHETQYF.

On this clonotype itself: A junction boundary mismatches the germline segment, possibly from a read error. The genes are TRBV29-1 and TRBJ1-1, with TRBD1 identical over 7 bases. Germline CDR1 reads SQVTM; CDR2 reads ANQGSEA. The CDR3 extends over 13 amino acids. The CDR3 sequence: CSATTGTSTEALF. The CDR3 DNA reads as TGCAGCGCCACGACAGGGACGAGCACTGAAGCTTTATTT.

With respect to this clonotype: At one end the junction does not follow the germline gene, possibly because of a read error. The rearrangement joins TRBV11-3 to TRBJ1-5; unclear D gene. The CDR3 is 13 amino acids. CDR1 and CDR2 (germline): SGHNT, YENEEA. The CDR3 spells CASSLPQSQPQHF. The CDR3 DNA is TGTGCCAGTAGCTTACCTCAATCGCAGCCCCAGCATTTT.

This clonotype has more than one count but fewer than ten. The CDR3 ends on some other residue instead of the conserved phenylalanine or tryptophan, so this is likely a read error. The chain has TRBV29-1 and TRBJ2-3; 10 bases fit TRBD2. This CDR3 has 16 amino acids. The ends lost 7 bases at V and 6 bases at J; junction bases unmatched: 16. The germline V gene has CDR1 SQVTM and CDR2 ANQGSEA. CDR3 coding DNA: TGCAGCGCCGCCGGGACAAGCGGGGGGGCTAGGGATACGCAGTATATT. Protein: CSAAGTSGGARDTQYI.

Many counts were recorded for this clonotype. The CDR3 loop reads CASSRQGAIGELFF. The CDR3 DNA sequence: TGTGCCAGCAGTCGACAGGGGGCGATCGGGGAGCTGTTTTTT. The gene calls are TRBV7-8 and TRBJ2-2, with TRBD1 matching 10 bases. In germline, CDR1 is SGHVS, CDR2 FQNEAQ. This CDR3 region has 14 residues. V shed 6 bases, J shed 7 bases, and the junction held 5 bases outside the gene matches.

To note about this clonotype: A read error may produce the germline difference seen at one junction end. The chain uses TRBV20-1 and TRBJ2-5; D possibly uses TRBD1 or TRBD2 (5 bases each). CDR1 is DFQATT and CDR2 is SNEGSKA in the germline V gene (reference sequence). The CDR3 has 14 amino acids. In DNA, the CDR3 is TGCAGTGCTAATTCGGGACGCCAGCAAAAGACCAAGTACTTC. It specifies CSANSGRQQKTKYF.

This clonotype was seen a few times. A much larger clone lies one base from this, so it may be a read error. J is TRBJ1-1 and V is TRBV11-3, with TRBD1 matching over 9 bases. Germline V gene lookup returns CDR1 SGHNT and CDR2 YENEEA. Trimming cost V 5 bases and J 8 bases; bases outside gene matches: 9. The CDR3 runs to 14 residues. The CDR3 sequence: CASSLTGTGSEAFF. Written as DNA, the CDR3 is TGTGCCAGCAGCCTCACCGGGACAGGGAGCGAAGCTTTCTTT. The whole variable domain, remainder taken from reference TRBV11-3 and TRBJ1-1, is EAGVVQSPRYKIIEKKQPVAFWCNPISGHNTLYWYLQNLGQGPELLIRYENEEAVDDSQLPKDRFSAERLKGVDSTLKIQPAELGDSAVYLCASSLTGTGSEAFFGQGTRLTVV.

Points on this clonotype: One junction end disagrees with the germline gene, perhaps due to a read error. The rearrangement links TRBV7-9 to TRBJ1-3, with D maybe TRBD1 (5 bases). There are 14 residues in the CDR3. Germline CDR1 and CDR2: SEHNR and FQNEAQ (reference sequence). DNA for the CDR3: TGTGCCAGCAGCTTACAGGGCTCTGGAAACACTATATATTTT. This sequence encodes CASSLQGSGNTIYF.

This chain links TRBV4-3 with TRBJ2-1; D assignment may be TRBD1 or TRBD2 (5 bases each). The V end lost 5 bases, the J end lost 8 bases, and 16 bases lay between the germline ends. The germline V gene has CDR1 LGHNA and CDR2 YSLEER. This CDR3 has 14 amino acids. The CDR3 sequence is CASSNRRLRDEQFF. In DNA, the CDR3 is TGCGCCAGCAGCAACAGGAGGCTGAGGGATGAGCAGTTCTTC.

This rearrangement joins TRBV6-5 to TRBJ2-2, with unresolved D. Trimming took off 10 bases at V and 0 bases at J, with 18 bases between the two ends. Germline V CDR1 and CDR2: MNHEY, SVGAGI. This CDR3 is built from 16 residues. CDR3 nucleotide sequence: TGTGCCAACAGAATGACCTACTTTTCGAACACCGGGGAGCTGTTTTTT. Translating it yields CANRMTYFSNTGELFF.

This clonotype was seen a handful of times. This CDR3 reads CASSQVDRGHKNIQYF. CDR3 in DNA: TGCGCCAGCAGCCAGGTTGACAGGGGGCACAAAAACATTCAGTACTTC. The gene calls are TRBV4-3 and TRBJ2-4, with 10 bases matching TRBD1. V lost 3 bases to trimming and J lost 3 bases; unmatched junction nucleotides: 5. The CDR3 runs to 16 residues. Germline CDR1 reads LGHNA; CDR2 reads YSLEER.

This sequence joins TRBV4-1 and TRBJ2-2; D gene unclear. From germline, CDR1 is MGHRA and CDR2 YSYEKL. Trimming shortened V by 2 bases and J by 3 bases, and 16 bases separated the two germline ends. The CDR3 consists of 17 residues. This CDR3 is CASSQLGWAPDTGELFF. CDR3 DNA sequence: TGCGCCAGCAGCCAACTGGGCTGGGCCCCGGACACCGGGGAGCTGTTTTTT.

With respect to this clonotype: One end of the junction is discordant with germline, which a read error may explain. This sequence joins TRBV12-3 or TRBV12-4 and TRBJ1-6; no definite D call. The CDR3 has 12 amino acids. The CDR3 loop is CPSSAGHSSLHF. The DNA of the CDR3 is TGTCCTAGCAGCGCGGGCCATTCATCCCTCCACTTT.

A note on this clonotype: A much larger clone lies one base from this, so it may be a read error. V is TRBV5-1 and J is TRBJ1-2; D is unresolved. The CDR3 has 14 residues. Germline V gene lookup returns CDR1 SGHRS and CDR2 YFSETQ. The CDR3 loop reads CASSSEARHYVYTF. CDR3 coding DNA: TGCGCCAGCAGCTCCGAAGCCAGGCACTATGTCTACACCTTC.

This clonotype was seen only a few times. This chain joins TRBV4-1 and TRBJ1-4; no definite D call. Trimming pared 4 bases from V and 6 bases from J, leaving 9 bases between. The CDR3 contains 13 residues. Germline V CDR1 and CDR2: MGHRA, YSYEKL. The CDR3 DNA sequence: TGCGCCAGCAGCCGAAGTCTTGATGAAAAACTGTTTTTT. Its protein product is CASSRSLDEKLFF.

The sample holds many counts of this clonotype. The gene calls are TRBV6-5 and TRBJ1-2, with D possibly TRBD1 on 6 matching bases. Germline CDR1 reads MNHEY; CDR2 reads SVGAGI. V dropped 4 bases and J dropped 4 bases, with 16 bases sitting between them. This CDR3 contains 15 residues. This CDR3 reads CASSFLTGKGYGYTF. CDR3 nucleotides: TGTGCCAGCAGTTTCCTTACAGGGAAGGGCTATGGCTACACCTTC.

Many counts were recorded for this clonotype. The V and J genes are TRBV7-8 and TRBJ1-4; no definite D call. Germline loops: CDR1 SGHVS, CDR2 FQNEAQ. V dropped 5 bases and J dropped 13 bases, with 17 bases sitting between them. This CDR3 spans 13 amino acids. CDR3 loop: CASSVYLRGALFF. CDR3 coding DNA: TGTGCCAGCAGCGTCTACCTCAGAGGCGCACTGTTTTTT.

The V call is TRBV6-5, the J call TRBJ2-3, with 8 bases matching TRBD2. The germline gives CDR1 MNHEY, CDR2 SVGAGI. V shed 4 bases, J shed 5 bases, and the junction held 11 bases outside the gene matches. CDR3 length equals 16 residues. CDR3 sequence: CASSWGAGELKDTQYF. As DNA, the CDR3 is TGTGCCAGCAGTTGGGGAGCGGGGGAGCTTAAAGATACGCAGTATTTT.

A few counts support this clonotype. V usage is TRBV6-1 and J usage is TRBJ2-7; 9 nucleotides match TRBD1. This CDR3 spans 13 amino acids. CDR1 and CDR2 from the germline V gene are MNHNS and SASEGT. V shed 7 bases and J 3 bases; nucleotides not matched to a gene: 4. This chain's CDR3 is CASKGTGLYEQYF. Written as DNA, the CDR3 is TGTGCCAGCAAAGGGACAGGGCTCTACGAGCAGTACTTC.

This rearrangement joins TRBV6-1 to TRBJ2-1, with TRBD2 matching over 10 bases. The CDR3 length is 14 residues. Germline V gene lookup returns CDR1 MNHNS and CDR2 SASEGT. With 5 bases clipped from V and 10 bases from J, the junction kept 8 bases outside the gene matches. The CDR3 region is CASSRTSGLGEQFF. CDR3 coding DNA: TGTGCCAGCAGTCGGACTAGCGGCCTGGGGGAGCAGTTCTTC.

Concerning this clonotype itself: A read error is likely, as this CDR3 ends without the conserved phenylalanine or tryptophan. The chain recombines TRBV28 with TRBJ2-5; TRBD1 aligns across 7 bases. The V segment lost 2 bases and the J segment 6 bases; nucleotides outside the gene matches: 9. The V gene's germline CDR1 is MDHEN and CDR2 SYDVKM. The CDR3 runs 15 residues. CDR3 loop: CASSLPSTGKKTQYI. The CDR3 DNA reads as TGTGCCAGCAGTTTACCCTCGACAGGGAAAAAGACCCAGTACATC.

The V call is TRBV6-2 or TRBV6-3, the J call TRBJ2-3, with a weak D call TRBD1 (5 bases). This CDR3 has 14 amino acids. The germline gives CDR1 MNHEY, CDR2 SVGEGT. The V end lost 5 bases, the J end lost 10 bases, and 19 bases lay between the germline ends. This CDR3 reads CASSSTRLTEAQYF. The CDR3, as DNA: TGTGCCAGCAGTAGCACCCGGTTGACAGAAGCGCAGTATTTT.

About this clonotype: A much larger clone sits a single nucleotide away, making a read error possible. The genes are TRBV29-1 and TRBJ2-3; D ambiguous. Germline-derived CDR1 and CDR2 are SQVTM and ANQGSEA. With 7 bases removed from V and 0 bases from J, the gap between germline ends came to 11 bases. The CDR3 length is 13 residues. The CDR3 sequence: CSADRGSTDTQYF. CDR3 sequence (DNA): TGCAGCGCCGACCGTGGTAGCACAGATACGCAGTATTTT.

The chain recombines TRBV6-1 with TRBJ1-2; no firm D call. The germline V gene encodes CDR1 MNHNS and CDR2 SASEGT. CDR3 length: 9 residues. The CDR3: CDSSTHGTF. CDR3 in DNA: TGTGACAGTAGTACGCATGGTACCTTC.

This clonotype was detected only once. The gene calls are TRBV6-5 and TRBJ1-1; D may be TRBD1 (6 bases). There are 19 residues in the CDR3. Germline V gene sequence: CDR1 MNHEY, CDR2 SVGAGI. Trimming removed 6 bases at V and 1 base at J, with 27 bases between. CDR3 nucleotides: TGTGCCAGCAGGGGGGCCAGTGGTACCCCTATATACGGGAACACTGAAGCTTTCTTT. It encodes CASRGASGTPIYGNTEAFF.

Comments on this clonotype: Relative to the germline gene, one junction end is altered; a read error may explain this. The chain couples TRBV29-1 to TRBJ1-1; TRBD1 matches 9 bases. Per germline, CDR1 SQVTM and CDR2 ANQGSEA. The CDR3 is made up of 14 amino acids. The DNA for the CDR3 is TGCAGTGTTGCTCGGGACAGGGAGCACACTGAAGCTTTCTTT. The encoded protein is CSVARDREHTEAFF.

CDR3 coding DNA: TGCAGTGCTAGGGATCAGCGGAAGGGCAACACCGGGGAGCTGTTTTTT. Amino acid sequence: CSARDQRKGNTGELFF. V is TRBV20-1 and J is TRBJ2-2; D may be TRBD2 (5 bases). The germline V gene encodes CDR1 DFQATT and CDR2 SNEGSKA (reference sequence). This CDR3 is 16 amino acids long. V was pared by 3 bases and J by 2 bases, with 16 bases between.

The V gene is TRBV29-1, the J gene TRBJ1-1, with a possible D match to TRBD1 (6 bases). CDR3 length equals 12 residues. Germline values: CDR1 SQVTM, CDR2 ANQGSEA. V was clipped by 7 bases and J by 10 bases, with 19 bases between them. The CDR3 loop reads CSGGDKNIVAFF. For the CDR3, the DNA is TGCAGCGGCGGGGACAAGAACATTGTAGCTTTCTTT.